This T cell receptor beta chain was captured in a study of cytomegalovirus exposure and HLA in healthy donors. V dropped 2 bases and J dropped 5 bases, with 7 bases sitting between them. Germline V CDR1 and CDR2: SGHNT, YYREEE (reference sequence). The CDR3 covers 12 residues. This PCR relied on a set of 60 Vbeta primers and 13 Jbeta primers. Profiled with immunoSEQ multiplex PCR; TCRdb holds only in-frame clones, not every one. The sample lists 150,000 to 200,000 clones, under 70% occurring once. The material sequenced was PBMCs. V is TRBV5-4 and J is TRBJ1-1; the D is unclear. This TCR came from a man aged 25-45 years in good health and CMV-seropositive. CDR3 amino acids: CASSFKRTEAFF. The CDR3 nucleotides are TGTGCCAGCAGCTTTAAGAGAACTGAAGCTTTCTTT.